The rows below give T cell receptor beta chains drawn from one sample of a study of T-cell memory formation after mild COVID-19. TCRdb re-analysed the 5' RACE reads in MiXCR, keeping a single row per CDR3 protein. In the table there are about 420,000 distinct CDR3 sequences, about 22% of which are singletons. The sample comprised PBMCs or a T cell subset sorted from them (not recorded which). The receptors shown here come from an adult woman who had mild COVID-19 (a few samples of this study predate the infection). Cell type and time point are not known. CDR3s include the opening cysteine and the closing phenylalanine or tryptophan. Fields, in order: D gene, clone size, J gene, V gene, CDR3 DNA, CDR3 protein. A D gene is named only where the DNA matches it firmly. Size values are once, few and many counts, or a class for expanded clones, and some rows have none.

>-|-|TRBJ1-2|TRBV7-2
TGTGCCAGCAGCTTAGGGGAGTCCCCCGTTGCCTATGGCTACACCTTC
CASSLGESPVAYGYTF
>-|-|TRBJ1-1|TRBV5-1
TGCGCCAGCAGCTTGGACGCTCGGGGCGACACTGAAGCTTTCTTT
CASSLDARGDTEAFF
>-|-|TRBJ1-1|TRBV20-1
TGCAGCGACAGGAGGAACACTGAAGCTTTCTTT
CSDRRNTEAFF
>-|-|TRBJ2-2|TRBV18
TGTGCCAGCTCACCACCGGACACCACCGGGGAGCTGTTTTTT
CASSPPDTTGELFF
>-|-|TRBJ2-3|TRBV7-2
TGTGCCAGCAGCTTTAGGATTAAAATAGGGGGAGGGCCTACTAGCACAGATACGCAGTATTTT
CASSFRIKIGGGPTSTDTQYF
>-|few|TRBJ1-6|TRBV7-9
TGTGCCAGCAGTGGGGTTCCTTATAATTCACCCCTCCACTTT
CASSGVPYNSPLHF
>-|few|TRBJ2-1|TRBV12-3/TRBV12-4
TGTGCCAGCAGTTTCTCAGCAGGGGTTCGGGTCTCCAATGAGCAGTTCTTC
CASSFSAGVRVSNEQFF
>TRBD1|many|TRBJ1-1|TRBV4-3
TGCGCCAGCAGCCAAGATAGGGGACAGGAAGCTTTCTTT
CASSQDRGQEAFF
>TRBD1|-|TRBJ2-1|TRBV24-1
TGTGCCACCAGTGATGAAAGGGGGCTCAATGAGCAGTTCTTC
CATSDERGLNEQFF
>TRBD2|-|TRBJ2-1|TRBV5-5
TGTGCCAGCAGCTTGTGGGCGGGAGGAGGTGATGAGCAGTTCTTC
CASSLWAGGGDEQFF
>-|once|TRBJ1-1|TRBV6-5
TGTGCCAGCAGTTACTCGGTCTTCTGGGGGGGAGCTTTCTTT
CASSYSVFWGGAFF
>-|-|TRBJ1-5|TRBV12-3/TRBV12-4
TGTGCCAGCAGTTTAATGAAGGATCAGCCCCAGCATTTT
CASSLMKDQPQHF
>-|-|TRBJ2-1|TRBV6-5
TGTGCCAGCACCCGTGGACCATACAATGAGCAGTTCTTC
CASTRGPYNEQFF
>-|few|TRBJ2-7|TRBV10-3
TGTGCCATCAGTGAGTCTGTAGGCGAGCAGTACTTC
CAISESVGEQYF
>TRBD2|few|TRBJ2-7|TRBV6-6
TGTGCCAGCAGCACCCGGGGGGGGACATCAAGGGCCGCTTACGAGCAGTACTTC
CASSTRGGTSRAAYEQYF
>-|-|TRBJ1-1|TRBV7-2
TGTGCCAGCACCCTCGGGGGGTTCATGAACACTGAAGCTTTCTTT
CASTLGGFMNTEAFF
>-|-|TRBJ1-1|TRBV2
TGTGCCAGTACCAAAACAGGGTTGAACACTGAAGCTTTCTTT
CASTKTGLNTEAFF
>TRBD1|-|TRBJ1-1|TRBV20-1
TGCAGTGCGACAGGGGATATGAACACTGAAGCTTTCTTT
CSATGDMNTEAFF
>-|few|TRBJ2-2|TRBV5-1
TGCGCCAGCAGTCAACAGGGAGCGAACACCGGGGAGCTGTTTTTT
CASSQQGANTGELFF
>TRBD1|few|TRBJ2-7|TRBV29-1
TGCAGCGTTGAAGAGGGGACAGGGGCGTTCAGCAACGAGCAGTACTTC
CSVEEGTGAFSNEQYF
>-|few|TRBJ1-1|TRBV7-9
TGTGCCAGCAGCCCTAGTGGAGGGTTCCCTGAAGCTTTCTTT
CASSPSGGFPEAFF
>-|many|TRBJ2-7|TRBV12-3/TRBV12-4
TGTGCCAGCAGTTTCGGGGATTCCTACGAGCAGTACTTC
CASSFGDSYEQYF
>TRBD1|-|TRBJ1-1|TRBV15
TGTGCCACTACGGGACAGGGGACCCTCAACACTGAAGCTTTCTTT
CATTGQGTLNTEAFF
>-|many|TRBJ2-7|TRBV12-3/TRBV12-4
TGTGCCAGCAAGGTGACGGACACCTACGAGCAGTACTTC
CASKVTDTYEQYF
>-|-|TRBJ2-1|TRBV27
TGTGCCAGCAGTGCCCCTCCAAGCGTCGGTGAGCAGTTCTTC
CASSAPPSVGEQFF
>TRBD2|-|TRBJ2-7|TRBV6-4
TGTGCCAGCAGGTCGACTAGCAGCCTTTACGAGCAGTACTTC
CASRSTSSLYEQYF
>TRBD1|few|TRBJ2-3|TRBV28
TGTGCCAGCAGGGCCCCCGGGACAGGGGTCGGGCATACGCAGTATTTT
CASRAPGTGVGHTQYF
>-|-|TRBJ2-2|TRBV4-2
TGTGCCAGCAGCCGCAGAGCATGGTCTGGGGAGCTGTTTTTT
CASSRRAWSGELFF
>-|-|TRBJ1-2|TRBV6-5
TGTGCCAGCAGTTATCATCTTGGCGGGGAAGGGGGCTACACCTTC
CASSYHLGGEGGYTF
>TRBD2|many|TRBJ2-1|TRBV7-2
TGCGCCAGCAGCCCGACTAGCGGGTCATACAATGAGCAGTTCTTC
CASSPTSGSYNEQFF
>TRBD2|-|TRBJ2-1|TRBV7-3
TGTGCCAGCAGCTTAAATGGGGCTAGCGGCCTTTTATCCCTCATGTTCTTC
CASSLNGASGLLSLMFF
>-|-|TRBJ1-1|TRBV11-2
TGTGCCAGCAGCTTAGTCCCGGCCACTGAAGCTTTCTTT
CASSLVPATEAFF
>TRBD1|few|TRBJ2-3|TRBV9
TGTGCCAGCAGCGTGAGGGCGACAGGGCCGGATACGCAGTATTTT
CASSVRATGPDTQYF
>-|few|TRBJ2-2|TRBV5-5
TGTGCCAGCAGCTCATTCGGGGGCAGCACCGGGGAGCTGTTTTTT
CASSSFGGSTGELFF
>-|few|TRBJ1-2|TRBV7-8
TGTGCCAGCAGCGCGGGGGGAGCCGCTAACTATGGCTACACCTTC
CASSAGGAANYGYTF
>-|-|TRBJ2-5|TRBV24-1
TGTGCCACCAGTGCGGGACATTCTTCGCAGGAGACCCAGTACTTC
CATSAGHSSQETQYF
>-|once|TRBJ2-5|TRBV5-1
TGCGCCAGCAGCCACTGGGGGGGCCGGGAGACCCAGTACTTC
CASSHWGGRETQYF
>TRBD1|-|TRBJ1-1|TRBV18
TGTGCCAGCTCACCAACGGAGGGGGCTCGGACTGAAGCTTTCTTT
CASSPTEGARTEAFF
>TRBD2|-|TRBJ2-5|TRBV7-8
TGTGCCAGCAGCTTCGGGGGGGGAGGAGAGACCCAGTACTTC
CASSFGGGGETQYF
>-|few|TRBJ2-3|TRBV4-3
TGCGCCAGCAGCCAAGGTTCAGCCCCTTTTGATACGCAGTATTTT
CASSQGSAPFDTQYF
>TRBD2|few|TRBJ2-1|TRBV4-1
TGCGCCAGCAGCCGGAATATCTTTAGCGGGGGACCCTACAATGAGCAGTTCTTC
CASSRNIFSGGPYNEQFF
>TRBD2|many|TRBJ2-7|TRBV3-1
TGTGCCAGCAGCCAGCAGCTCGGGGGGATTTACGAGCAGTACTTC
CASSQQLGGIYEQYF
>-|-|TRBJ1-1|TRBV6-5
TGTGCCAGCAGTTACGCAGGGATGAACACTGAAGCTTTCTTT
CASSYAGMNTEAFF
>-|-|TRBJ2-2|TRBV2
TGTGCCAGCAGCCGCGGCCTTAGGCGGGGCACCGGGGAGCTGTTTTTT
CASSRGLRRGTGELFF
>TRBD1|-|TRBJ1-6|TRBV6-4
TGTGCCAGCAGCCGGGACAGTCTTTCACCCCTCCACTTT
CASSRDSLSPLHF
>-|-|TRBJ2-7|TRBV5-1
TGCGCCAGCAGCGGAGGACGGACCCTATACGAGCAGTACTTC
CASSGGRTLYEQYF
>-|-|TRBJ1-4|TRBV18
TGTGCCAGCTCACCCAGGGCTCTTAATGAAAAACTGTTTTTT
CASSPRALNEKLFF
>-|few|TRBJ1-1|TRBV29-1
TGCAGCGTCCCACCGGGACTTCTTGGTAACACTGAAGCTTTCTTT
CSVPPGLLGNTEAFF
>-|-|TRBJ2-1|TRBV2
TGTGCCAGCAGTGAAGGAGATGAGCAGTTCTTC
CASSEGDEQFF
>TRBD1|-|TRBJ1-4|TRBV4-3
TGCGCCAGCAGCCAAGATCGCCTGGCAGGGGGCGAAAAACTGTTTTTT
CASSQDRLAGGEKLFF
>-|-|TRBJ2-2|TRBV24-1
TGTGCCACCAGTGATCCCCGGACACCTAGGGAACCCGGGGAGCTGTTTTTT
CATSDPRTPREPGELFF
>-|-|TRBJ2-1|TRBV11-3
TGTGCCAGCAGCTTCTCCGGGCAGATTTACAATGAGCAGTTCTTC
CASSFSGQIYNEQFF